The clone carrying this TCR beta chain was seen more than once but under ten times. The target antigen is unknown. The source of the sample is a study of shared clonotypes between healthy human individuals. Clones were read by immunoSEQ multiplex PCR, and TCRdb kept only the in-frame ones, dropping some. The sample comprises around 320,000 clones, more than 75% of which are singletons, and about 17% rests with the top ten. The length of the CDR3 is 14 residues. CDR1 and CDR2 (germline): SEHNR, FQNEAQ (reference sequence). Losses at the gene ends were 7 bases for V and 0 bases for J; bases not matched to a gene: 4. Findings and caveats of the study: Against clonotypes common to all four donors, non-shared ones had lower generation probabilities. Incomplete sequencing of sorted subsets was indicated by rarefaction despite large depth. Sampling covered blood only; tissue repertoires likely differ.

The origin of this receptor is a man aged 18 to 29 in good health. Source material: memory CD8+ T cells sorted from blood. Described subset: CD45RO+ cells pooled with CCR7-negative TemRA cells. V gene TRBV7-9 combines with J gene TRBJ2-3; 7 nucleotides match TRBD1. The CDR3 DNA reads TGTGCCAGCATCCCGGACAGGAGCACAGATACGCAGTATTTT. Translation gives CASIPDRSTDTQYF.